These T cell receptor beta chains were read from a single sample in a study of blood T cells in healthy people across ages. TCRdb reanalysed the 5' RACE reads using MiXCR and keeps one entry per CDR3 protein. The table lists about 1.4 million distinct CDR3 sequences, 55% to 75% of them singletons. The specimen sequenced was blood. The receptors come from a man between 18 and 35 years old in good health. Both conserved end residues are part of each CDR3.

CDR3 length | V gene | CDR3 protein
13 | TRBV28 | CASTDRGTYEQYF
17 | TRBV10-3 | CAISESFSGGTPDTQYF
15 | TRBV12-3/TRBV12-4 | CASSWTSGRWNEQFF
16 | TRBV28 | CASSLGAGFSTYEQYF
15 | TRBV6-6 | CASSYGTDITDTQYF
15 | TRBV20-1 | CSAHRARGGYNEQFF
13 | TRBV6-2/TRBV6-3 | CASSRTGWETQYF
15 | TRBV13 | CASITHRGGGDTQYF
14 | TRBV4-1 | CASSQETWTDTQYF
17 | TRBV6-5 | CASSYYIPSALNTEAFF
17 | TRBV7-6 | CASSLYKRVGRPYGYTF
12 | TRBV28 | CASSFLGNTQYF
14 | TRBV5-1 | CASAAGGITDTQYF
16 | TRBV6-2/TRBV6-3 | CTSSAPLAGVDNEQFF
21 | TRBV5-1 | CASSVTPGLAGGGTGKNIQYF
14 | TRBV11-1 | CASSFGRTQETQYF
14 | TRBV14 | CASSQDRPPYEQYF
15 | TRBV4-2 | CASSQEQGRFYEQYF
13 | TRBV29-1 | CSVKGQYSYEQYF
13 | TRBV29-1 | CSVAVNMNTEAFF
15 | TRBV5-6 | CASSSDRGRPYGYTF
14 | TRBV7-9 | CASTLAGLSYEQYF
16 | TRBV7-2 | CASSLSQGINTGELFF
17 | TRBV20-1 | CSAPGQETVDYNSPLHF
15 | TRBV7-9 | CASSLEGVLGNEQFF
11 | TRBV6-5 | CASSSAKTQYF
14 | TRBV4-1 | CASSPTSFQETQYF
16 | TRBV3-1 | CASSQDLQGAWNIQYF
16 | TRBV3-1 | CASSQDLGVSNYGYTF
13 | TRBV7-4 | CASSVGLAGEQYF
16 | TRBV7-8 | CASSPGQNSVIYEQYF
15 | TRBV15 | CATSKRAGGPDTQYF
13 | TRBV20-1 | CSASSGYGNEQYF
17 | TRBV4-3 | CASSPQKFDRLGEKLFF
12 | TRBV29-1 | CSVGVSGDTQYF
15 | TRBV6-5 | CASSQLVRVRGEQFF
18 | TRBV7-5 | CISVPEATRDPQGDEQYF
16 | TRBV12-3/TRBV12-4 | CASSPSPTGVIETQYF
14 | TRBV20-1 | CSASPGYLMDGYTF
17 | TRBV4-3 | CASSPGGAGGTNEKLFF
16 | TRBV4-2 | CASSQDPGQGHYEQYF
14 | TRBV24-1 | CATSDPDRGGEQYF
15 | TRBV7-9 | CASSEDSIVTYEQYF
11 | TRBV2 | CASYRPYEQYF
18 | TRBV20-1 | CSDSPPPTSGGWTGELFF
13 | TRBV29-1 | CSVVSDLGSEQFF
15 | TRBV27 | CASSFSVGRGETQYF
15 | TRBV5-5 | CASSVDMSSYNEQFF
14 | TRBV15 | CATSGRQGVYGYTF
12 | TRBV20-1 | CSAAGVADTQYF
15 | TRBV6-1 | CASSEAPGNPYEQYF
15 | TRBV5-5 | CASSLVSVSTDTQYF
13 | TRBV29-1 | CSVRGGDYNEQFF
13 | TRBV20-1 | CSAGGQGLETQYF
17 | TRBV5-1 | CASSQAYLTGHGDTLYF
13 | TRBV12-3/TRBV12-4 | CASSLRENQPQHF
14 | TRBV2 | CASSERGFEQPQHF